These 10 T cell receptor beta chains originate from one sample sequenced in a study of cytomegalovirus exposure and HLA in healthy donors. 60 Vbeta and 13 Jbeta primers were used in PCR. Measured with immunoSEQ multiplex PCR; TCRdb has only the in-frame clones, and not every one. The sample has around 120,000 clones, approximately 72% seen once; the top ten hold 2.5% to 3%. Sequenced: PBMCs. These receptors came from a human donor in good health.

Notes on this clone: At one end, the junction sequence differs from germline, possibly due to a read error. This sequence joins TRBV7-3 and TRBJ2-1; D gene ambiguous. This CDR3 has 11 amino acids. Germline CDR1 reads SGHTA; CDR2 reads FQGTGA. CDR3 region: CSSSENNEQFF. The DNA for the CDR3 is TGTTCCAGCTCGGAGAACAATGAGCAGTTCTTC.

The chain recombines TRBV10-3 with TRBJ2-1; D may be TRBD2 (6 bases). Germline CDR1 reads ENHRY; CDR2 reads SYGVKD. V gave up 4 bases and J gave up 4 bases, with 17 bases separating them. The CDR3 has 16 amino acids. CDR3 residues: CAISGREESPYNEQFF. The CDR3 nucleotides are TGTGCCATCAGTGGGAGGGAGGAGTCCCCATACAATGAGCAGTTCTTC.

This clone has only a few counts. The rearrangement uses TRBV4-2 and TRBJ1-3, with D possibly being TRBD1 (6 bases). The V end lost 0 bases, the J end lost 0 bases, and 12 bases lay between the germline ends. The CDR3 contains 17 residues. CDR1 is LGHNA and CDR2 is YNFKEQ in the germline V gene. DNA for the CDR3: TGTGCCAGCAGCCAAGATAGGGCAGGGGACTCTGGAAACACCATATATTTT. It codes for CASSQDRAGDSGNTIYF.

The rearrangement joins TRBV7-2 to TRBJ1-2; D may be TRBD1 (5 bases). The CDR3 length is 11 residues. Trimming removed 10 bases from V and 7 bases from J, with 13 bases in between. CDR1 is SGHTA and CDR2 is FQGNSA in the germline V gene. The CDR3 coding sequence is TGTGCCACCTCACCCGGGGGTGGCTACACCTTC. Translating gives CATSPGGGYTF.

A few counts support this clone. V gene TRBV7-6 combines with J gene TRBJ2-5, with D perhaps matching TRBD2 (7 bases). Germline assignment: CDR1 SGHVS and CDR2 FNYEAQ. The V gene lost 4 bases and the J gene lost 4 bases, with 19 bases spanning the gap. There are 16 residues in the CDR3. CDR3 residues: CASSSLGGDIIETQYF. DNA of the CDR3: TGTGCCAGCAGCTCCCTGGGGGGGGACATAATAGAGACCCAGTACTTC.

The chain employs TRBV6-5 and TRBJ2-7; perhaps TRBD1 as D (6 bases). The CDR3 runs 14 residues. The germline V gene encodes CDR1 MNHEY and CDR2 SVGAGI. V lost 6 bases and J lost 6, with 18 bases in between. CDR3 sequence reads: CASRSGVPEAEQYF. CDR3 DNA sequence: TGTGCCAGCAGGTCAGGGGTCCCCGAGGCCGAGCAGTACTTC.

This chain connects TRBV19 to TRBJ1-6, with unresolved D. CDR1 is LNHDA, CDR2 SQIVND, per germline (reference sequence). CDR3 length: 12 amino acids. The V and J ends lost 6 bases and 9 bases respectively, with 9 bases between them. CDR3 sequence (DNA): TGTGCCAGTAGCTTTCCGGGTTCACCCCTCCACTTT. This translates into CASSFPGSPLHF. The full variable domain, rest sourced from reference TRBV19 and TRBJ1-6, is DGGITQSPKYLFRKEGQNVTLSCEQNLNHDAMYWYRQDPGQGLRLIYYSQIVNDFQKGDIAEGYSVSREKKESFPLTVTSAQKNPTAFYLCASSFPGSPLHFGNGTRLTVT.

The chain has TRBV9 and TRBJ2-5, with a tentative D call TRBD2 (6 bases). The V end was cut by 3 bases, the J end by 5 bases, with 17 bases between. The CDR3 consists of 15 residues. Germline assignment: CDR1 SGDLS and CDR2 YYNGEE. The CDR3 DNA follows: TGTGCCAGCAGCGGTGGGACTTTAAATTGGGAGACCCAGTACTTC. Translated: CASSGGTLNWETQYF.

The chain couples TRBV6-6 to TRBJ1-1; 12 bases are a match to TRBD1. Germline V gene lookup returns CDR1 MNHNY and CDR2 SVGAGI (reference sequence). J lost 6 bases, V lost 0 bases, and 5 bases had no gene match. CDR3 size: 16 residues. The CDR3 reads CASSYSIGTGGPEAFF. CDR3 in DNA: TGTGCCAGCAGTTACTCGATTGGGACAGGGGGCCCTGAAGCTTTCTTT.

Only a few counts were recorded for this clone. This sample includes further DNA sequences coding for the same CDR3. The J gene is TRBJ1-2, the V gene TRBV6-5; 10 bases are a match to TRBD1. The germline gives CDR1 MNHEY, CDR2 SVGAGI. Trimming at V came to 0 bases and at J to 4 bases, leaving 5 bases not matched to a gene. The CDR3 is 16 residues long. The CDR3 is CASSYSRTGGGYGYTF. The CDR3 nucleotides read TGTGCCAGCAGTTACTCTCGGACAGGGGGTGGCTATGGCTACACCTTC.